A single sample gave rise to the 14 T cell receptor beta chains below, sequenced in a study of blood T cell repertoires in COVID-19. Repertoires were generated with immunoSEQ multiplex PCR, while TCRdb's copy carries only in-frame clones and drops some. The sample holds some 150,000 clones, about 88% seen once. Sample: peripheral blood. These receptors originate from a human donor with acute or convalescent COVID-19. The donor label of this sample is uncertain.

This clone was detected a few times. The chain uses TRBV2 and TRBJ1-5; a weak D match, TRBD1 (6 bases). Germline V gene sequence: CDR1 SNHLY, CDR2 FYNNEI. Between the trimmed V and J ends, which lost 8 bases and 4 bases, there was a span of 15 bases. The length of the CDR3 is 14 residues. The CDR3 is CASRARQGNQPQHF. CDR3 DNA sequence: TGTGCCAGCCGCGCTCGTCAGGGGAATCAGCCCCAGCATTTT.

The chain couples TRBV19 to TRBJ1-2; D possibly corresponds to TRBD1 (6 bases). Germline V CDR1 and CDR2: LNHDA, SQIVND (reference sequence). The CDR3 spans 13 residues. V dropped 5 bases and J dropped 3 bases, with 10 bases sitting between them. Here the CDR3 DNA reads TGTGCCAGTAGTTCACAGGGATACTATGGCTACACCTTC. It translates to CASSSQGYYGYTF.

This rearrangement joins TRBV10-3 to TRBJ2-7; possible D gene TRBD2, 6 bases. The CDR3 loop spans 14 amino acids. The germline gives CDR1 ENHRY, CDR2 SYGVKD. V was cut by 3 bases and J by 7 bases, with 16 bases left in between. The DNA for the CDR3 is TGTGCCATCAGTGACACAGGAGGGACCGGAGAGCAGTACTTC. This translates into CAISDTGGTGEQYF.

The chain is built from TRBV7-9 and TRBJ2-1, with no clear D. The CDR3 is 14 residues long. V gave up 0 bases and J gave up 8 bases, with 11 bases separating them. In germline, CDR1 is SEHNR, CDR2 FQNEAQ (reference sequence). The CDR3 DNA follows: TGTGCCAGCAGCTTAGCGAGTAATTTAGATGAGCAGTTCTTC. This encodes CASSLASNLDEQFF.

In DNA form, the CDR3 reads TGTGCCAGCAGTACCGGGACAGGGGCTACGGACACTGAAGCTTTCTTT. Encoded protein: CASSTGTGATDTEAFF. V gene TRBV7-9 combines with J gene TRBJ1-1, with 10 bases that match TRBD1. The CDR3 is 16 amino acids. V gave up 6 bases and J gave up 3 bases; unmatched junction bases: 10. Germline CDR1 reads SEHNR; CDR2 reads FQNEAQ (reference sequence).

This clone was seen only once. The chain joins TRBV29-1 to TRBJ2-1, with a weak D call TRBD1 (6 bases). CDR1 SQVTM and CDR2 ANQGSEA come from the germline V gene. CDR3 size: 15 residues. Trimming removed 1 base from V and 6 bases from J, with 16 bases in between. In nucleotides, the CDR3 is TGCAGCGTTGAAGGGGCACAGGGATGGCGCAATGAGCAGTTCTTC. Protein: CSVEGAQGWRNEQFF.

The table lists this clone with many counts. The V and J genes are TRBV19 and TRBJ1-6; 7 nucleotides align to TRBD1. Trimming took 9 bases from V and 7 from J; bases not matched to a gene: 9. CDR1 and CDR2 from the germline V gene are LNHDA and SQIVND (reference sequence). This CDR3 region has 14 residues. The CDR3 is CASRDRELNSPLHF. For the CDR3, the DNA is TGTGCCAGCCGAGACAGGGAGTTAAATTCACCCCTCCACTTT.

As DNA, the CDR3 is TGTGCCAGTAGTATCGGGACACTAGCGGGGGCCCAGTTCTACAATGAGCAGTTCTTC. This gives the protein CASSIGTLAGAQFYNEQFF. J is TRBJ2-1 and V is TRBV19; 11 bases fit TRBD2. This CDR3 is 19 amino acids long. With 3 bases clipped from V and 3 bases from J, the junction kept 13 bases outside the gene matches. The germline V gene encodes CDR1 LNHDA and CDR2 SQIVND (reference sequence).

This clone showed up just once. This chain connects TRBV28 to TRBJ1-5; TRBD1 is a possible D gene (5 bases). The CDR3 covers 15 residues. Trimming took off 6 bases at V and 0 bases at J, with 12 bases between the two ends. Germline V gene lookup returns CDR1 MDHEN and CDR2 SYDVKM. CDR3 nucleotide sequence: TGTGCCAGCAGCGGAAACCAGGGTAGCAATCAGCCCCAGCATTTT. Protein product: CASSGNQGSNQPQHF. Together with reference TRBV28 and TRBJ1-5, the CDR3 gives the full variable domain: DVKVTQSSRYLVKRTGEKVFLECVQDMDHENMFWYRQDPGLGLRLIYFSYDVKMKEKGDIPEGYSVSREKKERFSLILESASTNQTSMYLCASSGNQGSNQPQHFGDGTRLSIL.

The chain links TRBV15 to TRBJ2-7; 7 nucleotides agree with TRBD1. CDR3 size: 14 residues. Trimming took 3 bases from V and 2 from J; bases not matched to a gene: 4. Germline CDR1 LNHNV, CDR2 YYDKDF (reference sequence). This chain's CDR3 is CATSSDRATYEQYF. In DNA form, the CDR3 reads TGTGCCACCAGCAGCGACAGGGCCACCTACGAGCAGTACTTC.

V and J are TRBV6-5 and TRBJ1-2; D perhaps matches TRBD1 (6 bases). V lost 5 bases and J lost 8, with 18 bases in between. Germline loops: CDR1 MNHEY, CDR2 SVGAGI. The CDR3 length is 14 residues. The CDR3 bases are TGTGCCAGCAGTAGTATAAGCGCAGGGGTCGGCTACACCTTC. Translation gives CASSSISAGVGYTF.

The J gene is TRBJ1-1, the V gene TRBV7-3; the D gene is possibly TRBD1 (5 bases). CDR1 SGHTA and CDR2 FQGTGA come from the germline V gene. V was clipped by 1 base and J by 4 bases, with 10 bases between them. This CDR3 contains 14 residues. CDR3 nucleotide sequence: TGTGCCAGCAGCTTAATCGGGGGTAGCACTGAAGCTTTCTTT. Residues: CASSLIGGSTEAFF. The complete variable domain, with remaining parts taken from reference TRBV7-3 and TRBJ1-1, reads GAGVSQTPSNKVTEKGKYVELRCDPISGHTALYWYRQSLGQGPEFLIYFQGTGAADDSGLPNDRFFAVRPEGSVSTLKIQRTERGDSAVYLCASSLIGGSTEAFFGQGTRLTVV.

The V call is TRBV5-4, the J call TRBJ1-4; D might be TRBD1 (6 bases). The ends were cut back, 4 bases at V and 5 bases at J, with 12 bases in the middle. Germline-derived CDR1 and CDR2 are SGHNT and YYREEE (reference sequence). The CDR3 covers 14 residues. The CDR3 coding sequence is TGTGCCAGCAGCCGAGGGGGGGGCAATGAAAAACTGTTTTTT. Amino acids: CASSRGGGNEKLFF.

The gene calls are TRBV18 and TRBJ1-1, with D tentatively TRBD1 (6 bases). Trimming stripped 4 bases from V and 0 bases from J, with 15 bases between. The CDR3 length is 16 residues. Germline values: CDR1 KGHSH, CDR2 LQKENI. The CDR3 nucleotides read TGTGCCAGCTCACTAAATTCAGGGGACATGAACACTGAAGCTTTCTTT. It translates to CASSLNSGDMNTEAFF.